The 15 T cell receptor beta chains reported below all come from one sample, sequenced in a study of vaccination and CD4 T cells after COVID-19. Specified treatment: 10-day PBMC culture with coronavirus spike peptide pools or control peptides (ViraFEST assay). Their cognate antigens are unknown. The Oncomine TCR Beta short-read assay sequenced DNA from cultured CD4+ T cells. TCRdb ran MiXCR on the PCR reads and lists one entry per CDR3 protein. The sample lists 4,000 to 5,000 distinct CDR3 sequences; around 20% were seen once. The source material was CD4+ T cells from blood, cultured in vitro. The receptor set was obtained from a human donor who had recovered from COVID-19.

The CDR3 region is CASSIRGRNSEAFF. The CDR3 region has the DNA TGCGCCAGCAGCATCAGGGGGCGCAACTCTGAAGCTTTCTTT. The chain joins TRBV5-1 to TRBJ1-1; 8 nucleotides agree with TRBD1. This CDR3 spans 14 amino acids. Trimming took 4 bases from V and 6 from J; bases not matched to a gene: 8. Germline assignment: CDR1 SGHRS and CDR2 YFSETQ. Filled out from reference TRBV5-1 and TRBJ1-1, the complete variable domain reads KAGVTQTPRYLIKTRGQQVTLSCSPISGHRSVSWYQQTPGQGLQFLFEYFSETQRNKGNFPGRFSGRQFSNSRSEMNVSTLELGDSALYLCASSIRGRNSEAFFGQGTRLTVV.

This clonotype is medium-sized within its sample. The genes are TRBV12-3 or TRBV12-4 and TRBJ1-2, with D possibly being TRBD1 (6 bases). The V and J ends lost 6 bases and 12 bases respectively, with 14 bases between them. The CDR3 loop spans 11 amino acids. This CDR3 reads CASSGGGAHTF. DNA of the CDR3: TGTGCCAGCAGCGGTGGGGGGGCGCACACCTTC.

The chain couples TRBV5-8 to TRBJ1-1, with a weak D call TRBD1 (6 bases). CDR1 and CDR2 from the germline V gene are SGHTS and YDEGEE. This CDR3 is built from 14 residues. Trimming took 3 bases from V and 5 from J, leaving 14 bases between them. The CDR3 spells CASSWGRGWTEAFF. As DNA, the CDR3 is TGTGCCAGCAGCTGGGGGCGGGGGTGGACTGAAGCTTTCTTT. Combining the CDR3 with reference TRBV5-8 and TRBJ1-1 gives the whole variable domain EAGVTQSPTHLIKTRGQQATLRCSPISGHTSVYWYQQALGLGLQFLLWYDEGEERNRGNFPPRFSGRQFPNYSSELNVNALELEDSALYLCASSWGRGWTEAFFGQGTRLTVV.

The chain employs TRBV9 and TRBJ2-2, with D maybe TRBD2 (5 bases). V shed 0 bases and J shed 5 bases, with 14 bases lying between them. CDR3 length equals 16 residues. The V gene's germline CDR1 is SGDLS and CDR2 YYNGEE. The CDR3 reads CASSVGVTRGTGELFF. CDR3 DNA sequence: TGTGCCAGCAGCGTAGGTGTAACCCGAGGGACCGGGGAGCTGTTTTTT.

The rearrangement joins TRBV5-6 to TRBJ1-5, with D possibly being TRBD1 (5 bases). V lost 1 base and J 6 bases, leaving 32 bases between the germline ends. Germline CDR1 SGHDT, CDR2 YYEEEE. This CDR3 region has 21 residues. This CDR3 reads CASSLYSVWGSTGAVSQPQHF. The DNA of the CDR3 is TGTGCCAGCAGCTTGTACAGCGTCTGGGGGTCGACGGGCGCGGTCTCTCAGCCCCAGCATTTT.

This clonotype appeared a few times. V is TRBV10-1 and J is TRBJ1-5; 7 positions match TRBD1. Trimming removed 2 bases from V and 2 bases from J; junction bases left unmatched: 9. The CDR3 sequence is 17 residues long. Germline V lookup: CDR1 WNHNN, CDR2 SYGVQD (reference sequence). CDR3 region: CASSELVRDSGNQPQHF. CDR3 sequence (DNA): TGCGCCAGCAGTGAGCTCGTCCGGGACAGTGGCAATCAGCCCCAGCATTTT.

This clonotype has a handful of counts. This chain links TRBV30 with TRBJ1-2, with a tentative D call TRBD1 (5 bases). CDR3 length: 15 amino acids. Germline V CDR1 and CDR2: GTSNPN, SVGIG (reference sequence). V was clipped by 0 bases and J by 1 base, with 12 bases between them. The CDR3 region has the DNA TGTGCCTGGAGTGTACCCACAGGCTTTAACTATGGCTACACCTTC. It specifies CAWSVPTGFNYGYTF.

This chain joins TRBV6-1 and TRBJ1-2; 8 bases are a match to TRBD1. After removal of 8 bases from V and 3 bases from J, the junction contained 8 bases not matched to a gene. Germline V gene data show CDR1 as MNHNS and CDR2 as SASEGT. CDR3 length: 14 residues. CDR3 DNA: TGTGCCAGCGGGGGCAGGGGGCCTTACTATGGCTACACCTTC. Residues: CASGGRGPYYGYTF.

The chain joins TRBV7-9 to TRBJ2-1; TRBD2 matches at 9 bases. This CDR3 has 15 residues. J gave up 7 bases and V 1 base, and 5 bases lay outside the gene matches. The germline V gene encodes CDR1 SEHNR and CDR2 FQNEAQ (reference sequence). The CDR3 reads CASSLGTSAVNEQFF. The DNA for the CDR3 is TGTGCCAGCAGCTTAGGGACTAGCGCCGTTAATGAGCAGTTCTTC.

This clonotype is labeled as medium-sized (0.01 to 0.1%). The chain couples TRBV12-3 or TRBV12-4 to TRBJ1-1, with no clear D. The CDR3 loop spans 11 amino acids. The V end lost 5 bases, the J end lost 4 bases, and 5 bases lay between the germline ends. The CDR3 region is CASSLSTEAFF. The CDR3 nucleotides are TGTGCCAGCAGTCTTTCCACTGAAGCTTTCTTT.

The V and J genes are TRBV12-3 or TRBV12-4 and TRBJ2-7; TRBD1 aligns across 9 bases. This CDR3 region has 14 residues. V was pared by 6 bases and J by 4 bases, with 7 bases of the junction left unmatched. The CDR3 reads CASRTGTGRYEQYF. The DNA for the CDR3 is TGTGCCAGCAGGACCGGGACAGGGAGATACGAGCAGTACTTC.

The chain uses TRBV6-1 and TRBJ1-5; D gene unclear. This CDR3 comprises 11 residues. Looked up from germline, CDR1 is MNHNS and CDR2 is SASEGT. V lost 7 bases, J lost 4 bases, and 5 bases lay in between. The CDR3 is CASMGNQPQHF. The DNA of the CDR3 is TGTGCCAGCATGGGGAATCAGCCCCAGCATTTT.

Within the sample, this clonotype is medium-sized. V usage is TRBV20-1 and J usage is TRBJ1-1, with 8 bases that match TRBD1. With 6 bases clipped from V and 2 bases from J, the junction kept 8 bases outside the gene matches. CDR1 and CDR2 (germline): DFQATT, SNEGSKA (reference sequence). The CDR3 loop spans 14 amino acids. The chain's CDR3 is CSAPGQGINTEAFF. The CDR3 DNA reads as TGCAGTGCCCCAGGACAGGGCATAAACACTGAAGCTTTCTTT.

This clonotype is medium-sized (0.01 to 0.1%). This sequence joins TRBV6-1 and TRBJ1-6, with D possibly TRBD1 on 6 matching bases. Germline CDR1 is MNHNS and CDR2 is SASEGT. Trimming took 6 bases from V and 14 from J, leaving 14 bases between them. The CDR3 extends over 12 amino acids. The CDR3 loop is CASSPSRGALHF. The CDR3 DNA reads TGTGCCAGCAGCCCCTCCAGGGGAGCCCTCCACTTT.

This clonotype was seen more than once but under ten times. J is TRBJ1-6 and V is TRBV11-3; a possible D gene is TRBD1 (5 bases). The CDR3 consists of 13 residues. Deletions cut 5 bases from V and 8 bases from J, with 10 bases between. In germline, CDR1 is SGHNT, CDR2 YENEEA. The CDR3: CASSAEGDSPLHF. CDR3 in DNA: TGTGCCAGCAGCGCGGAAGGGGATTCACCCCTCCACTTT.